The clone carrying this T cell receptor beta chain was found once. Its specificity is unknown. J gave up 6 bases and V 6 bases, and 4 bases lay outside the gene matches. Germline-derived CDR1 and CDR2 are SGDLS and YYNGEE. The CDR3 consists of 14 residues. The repertoire was sequenced with immunoSEQ multiplex PCR; TCRdb's copy has only in-frame clones and lacks some. Of about 36,000 clones listed, roughly 94% are singletons. This sample is part of a study of graft-versus-host responses after intestinal transplantation. Findings of the study overall: With peak circulating GvH clone levels came an association with early post-transplant HvG declines.

This sequence joins TRBV9 and TRBJ1-6, with TRBD1 identical over 9 bases. This material consisted of unstimulated CD4+ T cells sorted from spleen or lymph node cells, taken before transplant. The receptor was derived from a human donor who was the organ donor for an intestinal transplant. Here the CDR3 reads CASTRDRANSPLHF. DNA for the CDR3: TGTGCCAGCACTAGGGACAGGGCTAATTCACCCCTCCACTTT.